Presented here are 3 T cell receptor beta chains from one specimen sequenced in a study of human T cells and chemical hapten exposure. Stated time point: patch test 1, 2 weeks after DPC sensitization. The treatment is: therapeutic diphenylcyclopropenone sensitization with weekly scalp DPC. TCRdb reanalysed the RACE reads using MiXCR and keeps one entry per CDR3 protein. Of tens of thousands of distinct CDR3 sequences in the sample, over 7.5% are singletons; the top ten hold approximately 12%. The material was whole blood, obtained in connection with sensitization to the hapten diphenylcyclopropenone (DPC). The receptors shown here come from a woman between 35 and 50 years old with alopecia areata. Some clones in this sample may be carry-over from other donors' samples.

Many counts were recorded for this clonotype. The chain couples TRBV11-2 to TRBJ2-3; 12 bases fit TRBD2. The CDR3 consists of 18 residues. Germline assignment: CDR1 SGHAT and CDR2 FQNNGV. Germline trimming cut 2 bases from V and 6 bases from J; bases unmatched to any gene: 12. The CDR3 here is CASSLIRGTSGRPDTQYF. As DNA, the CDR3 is TGTGCCAGCAGCTTAATACGCGGGACTAGCGGGCGGCCGGATACGCAGTATTTT.

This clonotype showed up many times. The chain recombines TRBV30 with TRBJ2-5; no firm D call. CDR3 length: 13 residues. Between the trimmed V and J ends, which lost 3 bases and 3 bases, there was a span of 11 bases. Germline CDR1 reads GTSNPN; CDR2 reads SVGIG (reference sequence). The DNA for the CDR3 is TGTGCCTGGAGGGTATTCGGAGAAGAGACCCAGTACTTC. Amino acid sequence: CAWRVFGEETQYF. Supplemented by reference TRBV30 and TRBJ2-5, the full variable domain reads SQTIHQWPATLVQPVGSPLSLECTVEGTSNPNLYWYRQAAGRGLQLLFYSVGIGQISSEVPQNLSASRPQDRQFILSSKKLLLSDSGFYLCAWRVFGEETQYFGPGTRLLVL.

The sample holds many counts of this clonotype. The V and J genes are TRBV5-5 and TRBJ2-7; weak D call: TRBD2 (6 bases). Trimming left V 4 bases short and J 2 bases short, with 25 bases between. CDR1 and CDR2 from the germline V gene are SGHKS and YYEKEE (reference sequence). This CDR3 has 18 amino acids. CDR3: CASSQAGLLNSLTYEQYF. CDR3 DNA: TGTGCCAGCAGCCAAGCGGGCCTACTCAACTCCCTAACCTACGAGCAGTACTTC.